Listed here is a single T cell receptor beta chain. Relative to the germline gene, one junction end is altered; a read error may explain this. This specimen comes from a study of tumor-infiltrating lymphocytes in primary liver carcinoma. Overall study: The study enrolled male and female patients aged 30 to 69 years.

Total RNA (roughly 0.45 ug) served as template for TCR beta cDNA synthesis primed by a constant-region primer. Investigators got TCR beta libraries out of three nested multiplex PCR rounds, done with slightly modified ARM-PCR. The first two PCR rounds used TRBV1-TRBV30 primers with a Cbeta primer, 9 to 10 cycles each. From the multiplex PCR reads, TCRdb called clonotypes with MiXCR, one entry per CDR3 protein. The table lists more than 95,000 distinct CDR3 sequences, roughly 80% of them singletons. The study co-extracted DNA and RNA from around 20-30 mg of unsorted bulk tissue. The CDR3 has 14 amino acids.

V is TRBV12-3 or TRBV12-4 and J is TRBJ2-1; 12 nucleotides match TRBD2. The TCR was taken from a man between 35 and 55 years old with primary liver carcinoma and hepatitis B virus infection. The sample taken for sequencing was liver tumor tissue from sampling region 3. The subset here: tumor region T3, left-lateral pole. In nucleotides, the CDR3 is TGTGCCATCACCCTGACTAGCGGGGGCGATGAGCAGATCTTC. Its protein product is CAITLTSGGDEQIF.